Listed below are T cell receptor beta chains from one sample, sequenced in a study of cytomegalovirus exposure and HLA in healthy donors. The method was immunoSEQ multiplex PCR; TCRdb's version includes in-frame clones alone and lacks a portion of them. The table records some 120,000 clones, around 8.5% of them present only once. The sequenced sample was PBMCs. These receptor sequences come from a man between 35 and 55 years old in good health and CMV-seronegative. Each CDR3 is given without its conserved first and last residue. A D gene is named only where the DNA matches it firmly. Some rows mark clone size as missing; the rest say once, few, many or name a class of expanded clone.

TRBJ2-3 TRBV5-6 NA NA ASSLGADTQY
TRBJ2-3 TRBV7-9 TRBD2 NA ASSLAAGGDTQY
TRBJ2-1 TRBV20-1 NA few SAPQRREQF
TRBJ2-5 TRBV6-6 NA few ASSYLGVIASETQY
TRBJ1-1 TRBV18 NA few ASSPGHQDTEAF
TRBJ1-4 TRBV25-1 TRBD1 few ASSGQGRMNEKLF
TRBJ1-1 TRBV10-3 TRBD1 NA ATSTGGVGEAF
TRBJ1-2 TRBV6-5 NA NA ASTRVARHNYGYT
TRBJ1-2 TRBV7-9 NA NA ASSFSDRNNGYT
TRBJ1-1 TRBV6-1 NA NA ASSRGNTEAF
TRBJ2-7 TRBV7-6 NA NA ASSLGGQPISYEQY
TRBJ2-2 TRBV2 TRBD1 NA ASSDTGGTGELF
TRBJ2-4 TRBV5-4 TRBD2 NA ASSLDPAGGTLAKNIQY
TRBJ2-5 TRBV11-2 NA NA ASSLDLARQETQY
TRBJ2-2 TRBV7-2 NA NA ASTPDGGHTGELF
TRBJ1-2 TRBV6-5 NA many ASSYPGVGNSYT
TRBJ1-2 TRBV19 NA few ASNEANYGYT
TRBJ1-6 TRBV5-1 NA NA ASSLTPQDSPLH
TRBJ2-7 TRBV7-9 TRBD1 few ASSFGTGRYEQY
TRBJ1-5 TRBV25-1 NA few ASGYRNQPQH
TRBJ1-1 TRBV5-6 NA few ASLRSSNTEAF
TRBJ1-4 TRBV6-6 NA NA ASSYSSEGKLF
TRBJ2-1 TRBV5-6 TRBD2 few ASNFGGGRYNEQF
TRBJ1-1 TRBV7-6 NA few ASSPQGQGPTEAF
TRBJ1-5 TRBV7-6 TRBD1 NA ASSLGQGANQPQH
TRBJ1-1 TRBV29-1 NA NA SVETVGDTEAF
TRBJ1-5 TRBV7-2 TRBD1 NA ASSTDRARQPQH
TRBJ1-1 TRBV13 TRBD1 NA ASSADRGLTEAF
TRBJ2-7 TRBV29-1 NA NA SVTQGSHSYEQY
TRBJ2-5 TRBV5-1 TRBD1 few ASSPGTAAQETQY
TRBJ1-2 TRBV14 NA NA ASSPDSTYGYT
TRBJ2-7 TRBV7-2 NA NA ASSLSGGLSYEQY
TRBJ2-7 TRBV5-6 NA few ASRSSGLAIYEQY
TRBJ1-4 TRBV12-5 TRBD1 few ASGPGTDEKLF
TRBJ1-1 TRBV19 TRBD1 many ASSLQGARAEAF
TRBJ1-1 TRBV7-9 NA NA ASTLTENTEAF
TRBJ2-1 TRBV5-4 NA NA ASSLNGGHSYNEQF
TRBJ2-1 TRBV5-4 TRBD1 NA ASTSGTGGYNEQF
TRBJ2-3 TRBV19 NA few ASSIRTGLGADTQY